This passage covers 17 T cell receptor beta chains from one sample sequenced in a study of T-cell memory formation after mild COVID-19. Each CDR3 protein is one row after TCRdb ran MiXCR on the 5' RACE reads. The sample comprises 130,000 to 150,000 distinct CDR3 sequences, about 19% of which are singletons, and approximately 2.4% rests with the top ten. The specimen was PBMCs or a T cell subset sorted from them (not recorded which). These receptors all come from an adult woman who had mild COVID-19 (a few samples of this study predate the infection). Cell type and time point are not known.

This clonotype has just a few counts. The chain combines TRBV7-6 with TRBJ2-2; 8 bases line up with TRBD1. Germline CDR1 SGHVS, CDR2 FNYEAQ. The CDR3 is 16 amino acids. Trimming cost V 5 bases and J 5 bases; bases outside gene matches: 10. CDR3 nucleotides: TGTGCCAGCAGCCCATCCCCGCAGGGGGCGACCGGGGAGCTGTTTTTT. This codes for CASSPSPQGATGELFF.

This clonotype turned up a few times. In DNA, the CDR3 is TGTGCCAGCAGCTTTATTGTTTACGGGACCGGGGACAATGAGCAGTTCTTC. It translates to CASSFIVYGTGDNEQFF. This chain uses TRBV7-3 with TRBJ2-1; D is perhaps TRBD1 or TRBD2 (5 bases each). Germline values: CDR1 SGHTA, CDR2 FQGTGA. CDR3 length equals 17 residues. Trimming took off 3 bases at V and 5 bases at J, with 20 bases between the two ends.

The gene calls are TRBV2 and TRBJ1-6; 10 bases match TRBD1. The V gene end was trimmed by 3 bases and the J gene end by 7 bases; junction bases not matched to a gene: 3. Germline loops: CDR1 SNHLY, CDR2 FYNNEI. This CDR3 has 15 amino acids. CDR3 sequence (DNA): TGTGCCAGCAGTGATAGGGGACAGGGGAATTCACCCCTCCACTTT. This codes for CASSDRGQGNSPLHF. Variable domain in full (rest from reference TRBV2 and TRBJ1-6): EPEVTQTPSHQVTQMGQEVILRCVPISNHLYFYWYRQILGQKVEFLVSFYNNEISEKSEIFDDQFSVERPDGSNFTLKIRSTKLEDSAMYFCASSDRGQGNSPLHFGNGTRLTVT.

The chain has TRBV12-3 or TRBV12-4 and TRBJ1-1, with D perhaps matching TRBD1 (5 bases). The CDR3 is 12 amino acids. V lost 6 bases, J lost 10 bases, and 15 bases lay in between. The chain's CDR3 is CASRFGTARAFF. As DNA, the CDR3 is TGTGCCAGCAGGTTTGGGACCGCGCGAGCTTTCTTT.

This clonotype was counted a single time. This CDR3 is CSVVGRGQETQYF. Here the CDR3 DNA reads TGCAGCGTTGTCGGCAGGGGCCAAGAGACCCAGTACTTC. This chain uses TRBV29-1 with TRBJ2-5; D is possibly TRBD1 (6 bases). V dropped 4 bases and J dropped 1 base, with 10 bases sitting between them. Per germline, CDR1 SQVTM and CDR2 ANQGSEA. The CDR3 extends over 13 amino acids.

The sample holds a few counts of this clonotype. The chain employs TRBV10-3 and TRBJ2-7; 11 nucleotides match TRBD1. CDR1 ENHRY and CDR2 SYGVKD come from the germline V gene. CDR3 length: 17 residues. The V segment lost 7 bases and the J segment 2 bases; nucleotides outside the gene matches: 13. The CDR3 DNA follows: TGTGCCATCAAAGGGGACAGGGGGGAGGAGGACGCCTACGAGCAGTACTTC. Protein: CAIKGDRGEEDAYEQYF.

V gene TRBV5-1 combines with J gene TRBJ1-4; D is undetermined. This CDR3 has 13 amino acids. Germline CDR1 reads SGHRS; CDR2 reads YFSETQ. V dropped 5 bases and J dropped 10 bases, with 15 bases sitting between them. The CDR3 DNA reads TGCGCCAGCAGAGGTCCAGCGTCAGGAAAACTGTTTTTT. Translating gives CASRGPASGKLFF.

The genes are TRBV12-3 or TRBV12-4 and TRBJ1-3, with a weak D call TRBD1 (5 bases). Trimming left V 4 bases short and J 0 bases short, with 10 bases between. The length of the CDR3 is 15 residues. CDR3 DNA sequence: TGTGCCAGCAGTTCTCGGGGCGGCTCTGGAAACACCATATATTTT. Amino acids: CASSSRGGSGNTIYF.

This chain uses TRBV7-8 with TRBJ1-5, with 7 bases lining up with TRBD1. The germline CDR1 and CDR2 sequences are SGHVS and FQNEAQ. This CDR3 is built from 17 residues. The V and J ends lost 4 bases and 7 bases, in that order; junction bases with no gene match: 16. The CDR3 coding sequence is TGTGCCAGCAGCTCCCTCCGGGACAGACTTTTAGTGCAGCCCCAGCATTTT. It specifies CASSSLRDRLLVQPQHF.

CDR3 DNA sequence: TGTGCCACCAGCGGCAGTATAGGGACAGGGCTTTTTGGCTACACCTTC. Translating it yields CATSGSIGTGLFGYTF. The chain combines TRBV15 with TRBJ1-2; 9 bases fit TRBD1. Germline lookup yields CDR1 LNHNV and CDR2 YYDKDF (reference sequence). The V gene end was trimmed by 5 bases and the J gene end by 7 bases; junction bases not matched to a gene: 14. This CDR3 spans 16 amino acids. Full variable domain (missing parts from reference TRBV15 and TRBJ1-2): DAMVIQNPRYQVTQFGKPVTLSCSQTLNHNVMYWYQQKSSQAPKLLFHYYDKDFNNEADTPDNFQSRRPNTSFCFLDIRSPGLGDTAMYLCATSGSIGTGLFGYTFGSGTRLTVV.

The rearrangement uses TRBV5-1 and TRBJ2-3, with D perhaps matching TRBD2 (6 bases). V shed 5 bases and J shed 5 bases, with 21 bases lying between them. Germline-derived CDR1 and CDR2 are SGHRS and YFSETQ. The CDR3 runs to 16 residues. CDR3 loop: CASRGLVSSVGDTQYF. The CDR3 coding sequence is TGCGCCAGCAGAGGTTTGGTGTCTAGCGTCGGAGATACGCAGTATTTT.

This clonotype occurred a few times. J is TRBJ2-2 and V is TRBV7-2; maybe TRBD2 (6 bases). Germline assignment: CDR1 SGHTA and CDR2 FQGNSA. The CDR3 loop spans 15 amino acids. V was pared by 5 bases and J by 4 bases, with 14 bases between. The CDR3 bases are TGTGCCAGCAGCCCCCGGGGACTCTTCACCGGGGAGCTGTTTTTT. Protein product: CASSPRGLFTGELFF.

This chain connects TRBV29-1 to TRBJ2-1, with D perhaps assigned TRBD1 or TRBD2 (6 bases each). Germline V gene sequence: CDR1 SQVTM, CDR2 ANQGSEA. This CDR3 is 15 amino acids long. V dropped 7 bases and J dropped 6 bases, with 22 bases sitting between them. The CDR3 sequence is CSAWKGGTSVNEQFF. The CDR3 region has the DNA TGCAGCGCCTGGAAGGGGGGAACATCTGTCAATGAGCAGTTCTTC.

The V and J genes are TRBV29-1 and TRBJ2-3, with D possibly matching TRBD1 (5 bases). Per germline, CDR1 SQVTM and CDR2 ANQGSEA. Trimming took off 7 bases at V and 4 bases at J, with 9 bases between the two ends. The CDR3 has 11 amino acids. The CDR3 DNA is TGCAGCGCTGGACACTCAGATACGCAGTATTTT. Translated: CSAGHSDTQYF.

CDR3 DNA sequence: TGTGCCAGCAGCCCCGGGACAGGGAAAGAGACCCAGTACTTC. It translates to CASSPGTGKETQYF. This chain joins TRBV6-5 and TRBJ2-5; 9 bases match TRBD1. The germline CDR1 and CDR2 sequences are MNHEY and SVGAGI. The V gene end was trimmed by 6 bases and the J gene end by 3 bases; junction bases not matched to a gene: 5. The CDR3 consists of 14 residues.

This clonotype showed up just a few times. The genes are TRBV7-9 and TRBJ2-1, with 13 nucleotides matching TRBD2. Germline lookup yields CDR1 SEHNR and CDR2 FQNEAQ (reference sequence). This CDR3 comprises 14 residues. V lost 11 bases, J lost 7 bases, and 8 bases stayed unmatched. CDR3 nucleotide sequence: TGTGCCGGATGGACTAGCGGGAGAGGAAATGAGCAGTTCTTC. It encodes CAGWTSGRGNEQFF.

CDR3 sequence (DNA): TGTGCCAGCTCACCACCCCCGGGGAGGAGCGAGCAGTACTTC. Translated: CASSPPPGRSEQYF. This chain joins TRBV18 and TRBJ2-7, with D maybe TRBD2 (6 bases). V was pared by 0 bases and J by 6 bases, with 12 bases between. The CDR3 covers 14 residues. The germline V gene encodes CDR1 KGHSH and CDR2 LQKENI.